One and the same sample provided the 19 T cell receptor beta chains below, sequenced in a study of T-cell reconstitution after alpha-beta-depleted transplantation in children. Preparing the TCRbeta library involved the use of unique molecular identifiers. TCRdb re-called the PCR reads with MiXCR, one entry per CDR3 protein. The table lists about a million distinct CDR3 sequences, 25% to 35% of them singletons. Specimen: PBMCs, mostly from graft donor cells, collected 360 days after TCRalphabeta/CD19-depleted stem cell transplant. The receptors originated from a boy younger than two who had a stem cell transplant for SCID, so the T cells may come from the graft donor.

There are a few counts of this clonotype. The rearrangement links TRBV5-5 to TRBJ2-5; D might be TRBD1 (5 bases). Per germline, CDR1 SGHKS and CDR2 YYEKEE (reference sequence). The CDR3 covers 13 residues. The V end was cut by 4 bases, the J end by 4 bases, with 11 bases between. The CDR3 region is CASSIDSRETQYF. The CDR3 region has the DNA TGTGCCAGCAGCATTGACAGTAGAGAGACCCAGTACTTC.

V is TRBV7-9 and J is TRBJ2-7; 9 bases map to TRBD1. The length of the CDR3 is 17 residues. Germline V CDR1 and CDR2: SEHNR, FQNEAQ (reference sequence). V was pared by 5 bases and J by 4 bases, with 15 bases of the junction left unmatched. The DNA for the CDR3 is TGTGCCAGCAGCCCTACCGGCCTGGACAGGGGCCGATACGAGCAGTACTTC. Translating it yields CASSPTGLDRGRYEQYF.

The chain links TRBV5-1 to TRBJ2-6; the D gene is possibly TRBD1 (6 bases). The CDR3 is 17 amino acids. Germline V gene sequence: CDR1 SGHRS, CDR2 YFSETQ. Deletions cut 0 bases from V and 2 bases from J, with 12 bases between. CDR3 nucleotide sequence: TGCGCCAGCAGCTTGGTGGTACAGGGTGCTGGGGCCAACGTCCTGACTTTC. It is translated as CASSLVVQGAGANVLTF.

The sample holds a few counts of this clonotype. This chain connects TRBV15 to TRBJ2-7, with TRBD1 matching over 7 bases. J gave up 4 bases and V 6 bases, and 6 bases lay outside the gene matches. CDR3 length: 13 residues. Germline CDR1 reads LNHNV; CDR2 reads YYDKDF (reference sequence). For the CDR3, the DNA is TGTGCCACCAGTCCGACAGGGCTGTACGAGCAGTACTTC. Translated: CATSPTGLYEQYF. The full variable domain, rest sourced from reference TRBV15 and TRBJ2-7, is DAMVIQNPRYQVTQFGKPVTLSCSQTLNHNVMYWYQQKSSQAPKLLFHYYDKDFNNEADTPDNFQSRRPNTSFCFLDIRSPGLGDTAMYLCATSPTGLYEQYFGPGTRLTVT.

This chain connects TRBV5-1 to TRBJ2-3; TRBD2 agrees at 10 bases. Germline V gene lookup returns CDR1 SGHRS and CDR2 YFSETQ. Unmatched junction bases numbered 5, after V lost 3 bases and J lost 1 base. The length of the CDR3 is 16 residues. CDR3 amino acids: CASSSLAGAGTDTQYF. The CDR3 region has the DNA TGCGCCAGCAGCTCGCTAGCGGGGGCCGGCACAGATACGCAGTATTTT.

This clonotype came up many times. V and J are TRBV12-3 or TRBV12-4 and TRBJ2-2, with D uncertain. This CDR3 has 15 amino acids. V lost 3 bases and J lost 1, with 9 bases in between. For the CDR3, the DNA is TGTGCCAGCAGTTTTGTGCGCGTGAACACCGGGGAGCTGTTTTTT. This translates into CASSFVRVNTGELFF.

The J gene is TRBJ1-5, the V gene TRBV28; maybe TRBD1 (6 bases). Germline CDR1 reads MDHEN; CDR2 reads SYDVKM. Trimming took 6 bases from V and 1 from J, leaving 13 bases between them. The CDR3 runs to 15 residues. In nucleotides, the CDR3 is TGTGCCAGCAGCCAAGGGGGGCTAAGCAATCAGCCCCAGCATTTT. The encoded protein is CASSQGGLSNQPQHF.

A few counts support this clonotype. This sequence joins TRBV28 and TRBJ2-3, with D possibly TRBD1 on 6 matching bases. The CDR3 length is 15 residues. Per germline, CDR1 MDHEN and CDR2 SYDVKM. Trimming left V 3 bases short and J 2 bases short, with 12 bases between. CDR3 sequence (DNA): TGTGCCAGCAGTTTCCCGGGACACCTCACAGATACGCAGTATTTT. This gives the protein CASSFPGHLTDTQYF.

This clonotype has a count of ten or more. The chain is built from TRBV24-1 and TRBJ2-2; no definite D call. V shed 5 bases and J shed 2 bases, with 5 bases lying between them. The CDR3 is 13 amino acids. Germline V gene sequence: CDR1 KGHDR, CDR2 SFDVKD. The CDR3 here is CATSATNTGELFF. The CDR3 DNA is TGTGCCACCAGTGCCACCAACACCGGGGAGCTGTTTTTT.

This clonotype has only a few counts. This sequence joins TRBV5-1 and TRBJ1-2, with a tentative D call TRBD1 (6 bases). Germline values: CDR1 SGHRS, CDR2 YFSETQ. The V and J ends lost 4 bases and 0 bases respectively, with 10 bases between them. This CDR3 contains 14 residues. The CDR3 nucleotides are TGCGCCAGCAGCCCGGGACATCCTAACTATGGCTACACCTTC. Translated: CASSPGHPNYGYTF.

This clonotype has more than one count but fewer than ten. This sequence joins TRBV10-2 and TRBJ1-5, with TRBD1 as a possible D gene (5 bases). V lost 8 bases to trimming and J lost 11 bases, with 16 bases between them. The length of the CDR3 is 12 residues. Germline CDR1 WSHSY, CDR2 SAAADI. The CDR3 DNA reads TGCGCCAGCGGGCCCCAGGGCCTAGCCCAGCATTTT. Its protein product is CASGPQGLAQHF.

The chain has TRBV6-1 and TRBJ2-7, with TRBD2 identical over 7 bases. With 5 bases clipped from V and 5 bases from J, the junction kept 15 bases outside the gene matches. The CDR3 is 16 residues long. CDR1 is MNHNS and CDR2 is SASEGT in the germline V gene. This CDR3 reads CASSPAGDSLNHEQYF. The CDR3 DNA sequence: TGTGCCAGCAGTCCCGCGGGGGACTCATTGAACCACGAGCAGTACTTC.

V is TRBV12-3 or TRBV12-4 and J is TRBJ1-3, with D hard to call. The CDR3 spans 17 residues. V lost 2 bases and J lost 8, with 22 bases in between. CDR3 DNA: TGTGCCAGCAGTTTACCCCTGGGCACACCCCGAAAGGACACCATATATTTT. Translation: CASSLPLGTPRKDTIYF.

This clonotype showed up just a few times. The genes are TRBV7-2 and TRBJ2-2; 9 bases align to TRBD2. V lost 4 bases, J lost 2 bases, and 8 bases stayed unmatched. The CDR3 is made up of 17 amino acids. The germline V gene has CDR1 SGHTA and CDR2 FQGNSA. The CDR3 here is CASSSRRGGVNTGELFF. The CDR3 DNA reads as TGTGCCAGCAGCTCGCGGCGGGGGGGCGTTAACACCGGGGAGCTGTTTTTT.

This clonotype was seen a handful of times. The gene calls are TRBV4-3 and TRBJ2-3; 11 bases line up with TRBD2. CDR3 size: 16 residues. The trim removed 1 base at V and 3 bases at J, leaving 3 bases unmatched. The V gene's germline CDR1 is LGHNA and CDR2 YSLEER. CDR3 DNA: TGCGCCAGCAGCCAAGTAGCGGGGGGGCCTACAGATACGCAGTATTTT. It yields the protein CASSQVAGGPTDTQYF.

There are a few counts of this clonotype. V and J are TRBV27 and TRBJ2-7; D is undetermined. The CDR3 contains 14 residues. Germline lookup yields CDR1 MNHEY and CDR2 SMNVEV (reference sequence). Trimming pared 4 bases from V and 3 bases from J, leaving 13 bases between. The CDR3 reads CASSYAGAVYEQYF. The CDR3 coding sequence is TGTGCCAGCAGTTACGCAGGAGCAGTCTACGAGCAGTACTTC.

The chain uses TRBV20-1 and TRBJ1-1; D not resolved. This CDR3 spans 15 amino acids. Germline lookup yields CDR1 DFQATT and CDR2 SNEGSKA (reference sequence). V dropped 0 bases and J dropped 1 base, with 12 bases sitting between them. The CDR3 loop is CSARDPRTANTEAFF. CDR3 sequence (DNA): TGCAGTGCTAGAGACCCGAGGACCGCGAACACTGAAGCTTTCTTT.

The V call is TRBV6-1, the J call TRBJ2-5, with D hard to call. With 7 bases removed from V and 2 bases from J, the gap between germline ends came to 14 bases. This CDR3 is built from 14 residues. Germline V CDR1 and CDR2: MNHNS, SASEGT. The CDR3 sequence is CASTRRRLQETQYF. The CDR3 coding sequence is TGTGCCAGCACCCGGCGAAGATTACAAGAGACCCAGTACTTC.

This sequence joins TRBV28 and TRBJ2-5; 11 positions match TRBD1. Germline CDR1 and CDR2: MDHEN and SYDVKM. J lost 5 bases, V lost 4 bases, and 9 bases had no gene match. The CDR3 has 16 residues. Written as DNA, the CDR3 is TGTGCCAGCAGTTCGTCCTGGGACAGGGGGAAGGAGACCCAGTACTTC. This translates into CASSSSWDRGKETQYF.